The present T cell receptor (beta chain) was sequenced within a study of T cell responses to AZD1222 COVID-19 vaccine. On the study more broadly: The analysis combined second doses at about 4 or about 12 weeks. Study outcomes and limitations: Per reports, nearly half of all spike-specific TCRs target regions that are unmutated in variants. At baseline, seropositivity was found in only a handful of AZD1222 recipients. Clonal diversity may have been underestimated, and the donors were mostly white British, with more females than males.

Germline V gene lookup returns CDR1 LNHDA and CDR2 SQIVND (reference sequence). The CDR3 is 16 amino acids. The V gene lost 3 bases and the J gene lost 2 bases, with 16 bases spanning the gap. About this clone: Its antigen is unidentified.

The method was immunoSEQ multiplex PCR; TCRdb's version includes in-frame clones alone and lacks a portion of them. The repertoire holds roughly 180,000 clones, with approximately 90% as singletons. This receptor was identified in an adult in good health. The J gene is TRBJ2-5, the V gene TRBV19; possible D gene TRBD2, 5 bases. The sequences come from peripheral blood, collected on day 0 of AZD1222 vaccination. Here the CDR3 reads CASSIGLRRGQETQYF. The DNA of the CDR3 is TGTGCCAGTAGTATTGGCTTAAGGAGAGGGCAAGAGACCCAGTACTTC.